This TCR beta chain came from a study of CD8 T cells in ankylosing spondylitis. For this clonotype: Its target is not known.

Libraries of TCR beta came from quantitative 5'-RACE with molecular barcodes. TCRdb ran MiXCR on the 5' RACE reads and lists one entry per CDR3 protein. The sample yields about 140,000 distinct CDR3 sequences, 10% to 12% seen once. General study results and limits: A TCR beta motif of about 8 highly homologous variants appeared characteristic of ankylosing spondylitis blood. Significant enrichment of disease-linked clones was reported in matched ankylosing spondylitis synovial fluid.

J was trimmed by 9 bases and V by 5 bases; bases with no gene match: 11. CDR1 is SGHAT, CDR2 FQNNGV, per germline. The CDR3 runs to 15 residues. J is TRBJ2-1 and V is TRBV11-2; 9 nucleotides line up with TRBD2. Specimen: blood, either unsorted or a sorted T cell fraction (not recorded which). This TCR was recovered from a female donor with ankylosing spondylitis or in good health (not recorded which). The CDR3 DNA reads TGTGCCAGCAGCCGCCTAGCGGGGAGGAATGGTGAGCAGTTCTTC. Translating gives CASSRLAGRNGEQFF. Variable domain in full (rest from reference TRBV11-2 and TRBJ2-1): EAGVAQSPRYKIIEKRQSVAFWCNPISGHATLYWYQQILGQGPKLLIQFQNNGVVDDSQLPKDRFSAERLKGVDSTLKIQPAKLEDSAVYLCASSRLAGRNGEQFFGPGTRLTVL.